A selection of T cell receptor beta chains follows, all from one sample in a study of monozygotic twins with inflammatory bowel disease. For each CDR3 protein, TCRdb gives one entry from its re-call of the 5' RACE reads, without DNA. Its listing shows 110,000 to 150,000 distinct CDR3 sequences. The specimen sequenced was blood. The receptors were sampled from a human donor with ulcerative colitis or Crohn's disease, or a healthy co-twin of an affected twin (not recorded which). Each CDR3 is given with its conserved first and last residue.

TRBV12-3/TRBV12-4,TRBJ1-5,CASSSDGRSPKLQHF
TRBV12-3/TRBV12-4,TRBJ1-4,CASSLTGDNEKLFF
TRBV20-1,TRBJ2-2,CSASILAGGDTGELFF
TRBV20-1,TRBJ1-1,CSALSGGSITEAFF
TRBV29-1,TRBJ1-2,CSARQGDNYGYTF
TRBV7-2,TRBJ2-1,CASSPSPGQGSYNEQFF
TRBV5-1,TRBJ2-1,CASSLRREYNEQFF
TRBV30,TRBJ2-1,CAWCSGIGRVNEQFF
TRBV7-6,TRBJ2-7,CASSPTGTSGSFSSYEQYF
TRBV19,TRBJ2-2,CASTVSSSGELFF
TRBV6-5,TRBJ2-1,CASSYSWGSGSYNEQFF
TRBV24-1,TRBJ2-1,CATSDSARRQGIYEQFF
TRBV10-3,TRBJ1-5,CAISESRVVGNQPQHF
TRBV5-1,TRBJ2-7,CASSLGQGVSYEQYF
TRBV7-2,TRBJ2-3,CASSQGGGTDTQYF
TRBV20-1,TRBJ2-2,CSASSGSPTGELFF
TRBV28,TRBJ2-3,CASSFLQGADTQYF
TRBV11-1,TRBJ2-1,CASSLARVAGVSYNEQFF
TRBV28,TRBJ1-1,CASPPKGQPVTEAFF
TRBV25-1,TRBJ1-5,CASSPTGRGQPQHF
TRBV4-3,TRBJ2-3,CASSSGGTDTQYF
TRBV6-5,TRBJ2-5,CASSYAAVQETQYF
TRBV12-3/TRBV12-4,TRBJ2-3,CASSLARLAGTDTQYF
TRBV5-1,TRBJ2-3,CASSLVQGSTDTQYF
TRBV7-2,TRBJ1-2,CASSLERGGYTF
TRBV28,TRBJ1-1,CASSSSGGRWTEAFF
TRBV24-1,TRBJ2-1,CATSDRLPGNEQFF
TRBV5-1,TRBJ2-5,CASSPGLAGQETQYF
TRBV6-2/TRBV6-3,TRBJ2-3,CASSPRDRGVSTDTQYF
TRBV5-1,TRBJ2-2,CASSFRVTGELFF
TRBV5-4,TRBJ2-1,CASSFGLAGSYNEQFF
TRBV2,TRBJ1-6,CASSEGTSSYNSPLHF
TRBV5-1,TRBJ1-1,CASSLQLNTEAFF
TRBV4-3,TRBJ2-5,CASSLWVSRETQYF
TRBV10-1,TRBJ2-2,CASSDPGLAENTGELFF
TRBV20-1,TRBJ1-2,CSASGQGLVGYTF
TRBV7-2,TRBJ2-7,CASSLAPGGPSYEQYF
TRBV20-1,TRBJ2-7,CSATRLAPDNLYEQYF
TRBV7-8,TRBJ2-3,CASSLVGITDTQYF
TRBV11-2,TRBJ2-7,CASSLAGAGRVGHF
TRBV6-1,TRBJ2-7,CASRMKRETYEQYF
TRBV10-2,TRBJ2-3,CASRDSGISTGTQYF
TRBV10-3,TRBJ2-7,CAISEILAGDYEQYF
TRBV27,TRBJ1-5,CASSSGGYGNQPQHF
TRBV19,TRBJ2-1,CASSIDYNEQFF
TRBV18,TRBJ2-7,CASSPVYRSSYEQYF
TRBV20-1,TRBJ2-3,CSAGGASGNTDTQYF
TRBV18,TRBJ2-4,CASSVAPGGLAKNIQYF
TRBV12-3/TRBV12-4,TRBJ2-1,CASSTRLAGGHNEQFF
TRBV6-6,TRBJ2-3,CASSEPNTDTQYF
TRBV5-1,TRBJ2-2,CASNPGTGNTGELFF
TRBV5-1,TRBJ2-1,CASSSYGQAPWFF
TRBV29-1,TRBJ2-3,CSVDPAAGGTDTQYF
TRBV25-1,TRBJ2-1,CASSEAGRNEQFF
TRBV5-1,TRBJ2-5,CASSLAAKQETQYF
TRBV5-5,TRBJ1-2,CASSSLRGQALSGYTF
TRBV20-1,TRBJ1-5,CSARGGADQPQHF
TRBV12-3/TRBV12-4,TRBJ2-5,CASSLGSASGRSWGETQYF
TRBV6-5,TRBJ2-2,CASSYSRLAGPLNTGELFF
TRBV2,TRBJ2-4,CASSWTSGRRAQNIQYF